These T cell receptor beta chains were read from a single sample in a study of blood T cell repertoires in COVID-19. The assay was immunoSEQ multiplex PCR, and TCRdb's table has in-frame clones only and misses some. The sample has some 200,000 clones, 70% to 85% seen once. The material sequenced was PBMCs or T cells enriched from blood (not recorded which). Receptors originate from a woman aged 40 to 50 with acute COVID-19. CDR3s include the opening cysteine and the closing phenylalanine or tryptophan. Fields, in order: D gene, J gene, V gene, clone size, CDR3 DNA, CDR3 protein. The D gene is left open where the match is weak. The size entry is marked missing in some rows and otherwise reads once, few, many or a size class.

TRBD2 | TRBJ2-3 | TRBV27 | NA | TGTGCCAGCAGTAAACGACTAGCGGGGACTAGCACAGATACGCAGTATTTT | CASSKRLAGTSTDTQYF
NA | TRBJ2-3 | TRBV6-2/TRBV6-3 | NA | TGTGCCAGCAGTTCAGGGACTTACACAGATACGCAGTATTTT | CASSSGTYTDTQYF
NA | TRBJ1-5 | TRBV7-2 | few | TGTGCCAGCAGCTTAGCTATAGGGGTGTCTCGCAATCAGCCCCAGCATTTT | CASSLAIGVSRNQPQHF
TRBD2 | TRBJ2-2 | TRBV24-1 | NA | TGTGCCACCAGTGATTGGGTTAGCGGGCGATCTCCCGGGGAGCTGTTTTTT | CATSDWVSGRSPGELFF
NA | TRBJ1-3 | TRBV19 | NA | TGTGCCACCAGGGGCTATGGAAACACCATATATTTT | CATRGYGNTIYF
TRBD2 | TRBJ2-1 | TRBV7-3 | NA | TGTGCCAGCAGCCCCACGGCGGGAGCTTACAATGAGCAGTTCTTC | CASSPTAGAYNEQFF
NA | TRBJ2-7 | TRBV11-2 | NA | TGTGCCAGCAGCCTATGGACAGAGAACTACGAGCAGTACTTC | CASSLWTENYEQYF
NA | TRBJ1-4 | TRBV5-1 | NA | TGCGCCAGCAGCCCTAATCTTGCCGCAGGGGCGAATGAAAAACTGTTTTTT | CASSPNLAAGANEKLFF
NA | TRBJ1-2 | TRBV12-3/TRBV12-4 | NA | TGTGCCAGCAGTTTCTCGGTTGGCTACACCTTC | CASSFSVGYTF
NA | TRBJ1-2 | TRBV3-1/TRBV3-2 | once | TGTGCCAGGGTTACTCTGAGCTATGGCTACACCTTC | CARVTLSYGYTF
NA | TRBJ2-1 | TRBV19 | NA | TGTGCCAGTAGTACTACTCGGGACTACAATGAGCAGTTCTTC | CASSTTRDYNEQFF
NA | TRBJ1-2 | TRBV7-3 | NA | TGTGCCAGCAGCTTAGATGCAGGAGGGACCTATGGCTACACCTTC | CASSLDAGGTYGYTF
NA | TRBJ1-2 | TRBV28 | once | TGTGCCAGCAGTTTCTCCAGGAACTATGGCTACACCTTC | CASSFSRNYGYTF
NA | TRBJ2-7 | TRBV4-1 | few | TGCGCCAGCAGCCCGGGGTTTCCTTCGAAGGTCTACGAGCAGTACTTC | CASSPGFPSKVYEQYF
NA | TRBJ1-1 | TRBV18 | NA | TGTGCCAGCTCAGCTAACAGGGACACTGAAGCTTTCTTT | CASSANRDTEAFF
TRBD1 | TRBJ1-2 | TRBV5-1 | many | TGCGCCAGCAGCTTGGAGTGGACAGGGTGGGGCTACACCTTC | CASSLEWTGWGYTF
TRBD1 | TRBJ1-2 | TRBV5-4 | NA | TGTGCCAGCAGCTCAAACAGGGGTTTAAACTATGGCTACACCTTC | CASSSNRGLNYGYTF
NA | TRBJ2-7 | TRBV5-6 | NA | TGTGCCAGCAGCTTGGGGGGATCGGGGTACGAGCAGTACTTC | CASSLGGSGYEQYF
NA | TRBJ2-1 | TRBV15 | NA | TGTGCCACCAGCAGAGCGACGACCCTCTTCGGGAATGAGCAGTTCTTC | CATSRATTLFGNEQFF
TRBD2 | TRBJ2-1 | TRBV3-1/TRBV3-2 | NA | TGTGCCAGCAGCCACACCGGGACTAGCGGGAGGAACTACAATGAGCAGTTCTTC | CASSHTGTSGRNYNEQFF
NA | TRBJ2-7 | TRBV5-4 | few | TGTGCCAGCAGCTCACAGACAGGGAGGTACGAGCAGTACTTC | CASSSQTGRYEQYF
TRBD2 | TRBJ2-1 | TRBV6-2/TRBV6-3 | NA | TGTGCCAGCAGTTATTCTAGCGGGGGGCTCAATGAGCAGTTCTTC | CASSYSSGGLNEQFF
NA | TRBJ2-1 | TRBV7-2 | NA | TGTGCCAGCAGCTTAGGGGCCAGGGGAAGTGAGCAGTTCTTC | CASSLGARGSEQFF
TRBD1 | TRBJ1-4 | TRBV27 | NA | TGTGCCAGCAGTTTGGGACAGGGTAATGAAAAACTGTTTTTT | CASSLGQGNEKLFF
TRBD2 | TRBJ2-7 | TRBV12-3/TRBV12-4 | NA | TGTGCCAGCAGTTTGGGACTAACATACGAGCAGTACTTC | CASSLGLTYEQYF
TRBD1 | TRBJ1-1 | TRBV11-3 | NA | TGTGCCAGCAGCAAGACAGGGGCCGGGAGGATTACCATGAACACTGAAGCTTTCTTT | CASSKTGAGRITMNTEAFF
NA | TRBJ2-7 | TRBV11-2 | NA | TGTGCCAGCAGCCCCTTCGGGGACTCCTACGAGCAGTACTTC | CASSPFGDSYEQYF
NA | TRBJ2-3 | TRBV27 | NA | TGTGCCAGCAGGAGGGTAGAGGGGGGCACAGATACGCAGTATTTT | CASRRVEGGTDTQYF
TRBD1 | TRBJ1-6 | TRBV28 | NA | TGTGCCAGCAGTCCCACCGGGACAGTTAATTCACCCCTCCACTTT | CASSPTGTVNSPLHF
NA | TRBJ2-1 | TRBV5-8 | NA | TGTGCCAGCAGCTTGTTTGTCGGGAGCGCTTACAATGAGCAGTTCTTC | CASSLFVGSAYNEQFF
TRBD2 | TRBJ2-7 | TRBV14 | NA | TGTGCCAGCAGCCCCGTCGGACTAGCCGGCTACGAGCAGTACTTC | CASSPVGLAGYEQYF
TRBD1 | TRBJ1-2 | TRBV19 | NA | TGTGCCAGTAGTCCGCTGGGACAGGCCTATGGCTACACCTTC | CASSPLGQAYGYTF
NA | TRBJ2-7 | TRBV9 | once | TGTGCCAGCAGCGTAGAAGCAGGGTCTTTCTCCTACGAGCAGTACTTC | CASSVEAGSFSYEQYF
TRBD1 | TRBJ1-1 | TRBV18 | NA | TGTGCCACCTCACAGGGGATGAACACTGAAGCTTTCTTT | CATSQGMNTEAFF
NA | TRBJ2-1 | TRBV7-9 | NA | TGTGCCAGCAGCTTTATTGAGCAGTTCTTC | CASSFIEQFF
NA | TRBJ1-5 | TRBV2 | few | TGTGCCAGCAGTGGAGCGGTCAGAAACAATCAGCCCCAGCATTTT | CASSGAVRNNQPQHF
NA | TRBJ2-7 | TRBV5-1 | once | TGCGCCAGCAGCCCGGAGGGATTACTCTACGAGCAGTACTTC | CASSPEGLLYEQYF
NA | TRBJ2-1 | TRBV15 | NA | TGTGCCACCAGCAGAGATCTTATGAATGAGCAGTTCTTC | CATSRDLMNEQFF
NA | TRBJ1-2 | TRBV28 | NA | TGTGCCAGCAGTGCGGGAGGTACCTATGGCTACACCTTC | CASSAGGTYGYTF
NA | TRBJ1-5 | TRBV27 | NA | TGTGCCAGCAGCATATCGGGACACGGGGCTCCAAATCAGCCCCAGCATTTT | CASSISGHGAPNQPQHF
NA | TRBJ1-5 | TRBV7-9 | NA | TGTGCCAGCAGCTTTAGGGGGAGCAATCAGCCCCAGCATTTT | CASSFRGSNQPQHF
TRBD1 | TRBJ2-7 | TRBV5-1 | NA | TGCGCCAGCAGCTCTGACAGGGGGTTCAACGAGCAGTACTTC | CASSSDRGFNEQYF